This T cell receptor (beta chain) is drawn from a study of T cell responses to AZD1222 COVID-19 vaccine. Using immunoSEQ multiplex PCR, the repertoire was profiled, and TCRdb retains in-frame clones only, with some absent. The table shows more than 85,000 clones, with under 95% occurring only once. Sequencing used peripheral blood, obtained on day 0 of AZD1222 vaccination. This sequence originates from an adult in good health.

The CDR3 coding sequence is TGTGCCAGCAGCTTGGGCTCGGGGCAGGGGGATACGCAGTATTTT. It encodes CASSLGSGQGDTQYF. The chain carries TRBV5-4 and TRBJ2-3; tentatively, D is TRBD1 (6 bases). Per the germline V gene, CDR1 is SGHNT and CDR2 is YYREEE (reference sequence). V was shortened by 0 bases and J by 6 bases, with 14 bases between the two germline ends. The length of the CDR3 is 15 residues.